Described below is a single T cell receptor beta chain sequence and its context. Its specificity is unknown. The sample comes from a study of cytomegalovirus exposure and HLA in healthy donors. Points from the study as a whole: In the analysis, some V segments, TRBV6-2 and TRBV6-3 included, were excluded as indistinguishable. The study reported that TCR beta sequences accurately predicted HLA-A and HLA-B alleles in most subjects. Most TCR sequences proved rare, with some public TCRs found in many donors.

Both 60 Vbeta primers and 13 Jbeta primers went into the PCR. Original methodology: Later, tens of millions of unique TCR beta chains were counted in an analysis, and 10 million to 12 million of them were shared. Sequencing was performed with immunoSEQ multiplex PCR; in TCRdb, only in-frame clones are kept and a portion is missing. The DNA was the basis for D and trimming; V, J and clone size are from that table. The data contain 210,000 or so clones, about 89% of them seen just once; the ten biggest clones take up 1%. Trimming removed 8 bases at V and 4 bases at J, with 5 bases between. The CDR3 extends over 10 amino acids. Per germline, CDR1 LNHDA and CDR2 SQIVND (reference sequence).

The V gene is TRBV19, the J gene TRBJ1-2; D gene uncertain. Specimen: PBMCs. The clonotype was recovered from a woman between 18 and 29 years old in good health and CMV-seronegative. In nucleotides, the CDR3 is TGTGCCAGTGGGCCCTATGGCTACACCTTC. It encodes CASGPYGYTF.